The clone carrying this T cell receptor (beta chain) has ten or more counts. This entry is derived from a study of human T cells and chemical hapten exposure. On the study more broadly: The sensitizing agent was 2% DPC, placed on about 2 cm by about 2 cm of upper inner arm skin. Predominantly women, the patients had alopecia areata, totalis or universalis. Minor pooled library volume differences mainly drove per-sample TCR yield variation.

The sample's time point: patch test 2, 6 weeks after DPC sensitization. Treatment denoted: therapeutic diphenylcyclopropenone sensitization with weekly scalp DPC. The study's library attached unique molecular identifiers to single cDNA molecules. Each CDR3 protein is one row after TCRdb ran MiXCR on the RACE reads. The sample contains over 100,000 distinct CDR3 sequences, less than 10% of which appear only once. This CDR3 region has 12 residues. V lost 3 bases and J lost 6, with 6 bases in between. Germline V gene lookup returns CDR1 MGHRA and CDR2 YSYEKL. The sequence was collected from a woman aged 40 to 55 with alopecia areata. Some clones in this sample may be carry-over from other donors' samples. The rearrangement joins TRBV4-1 to TRBJ2-1; D remains unclear. This material consisted of whole blood, taken in connection with sensitization to the hapten diphenylcyclopropenone (DPC). The CDR3 is CASSQVVNEQFF. As DNA, the CDR3 is TGCGCCAGCAGCCAGGTAGTCAATGAGCAGTTCTTC.